This TCR beta chain was recovered during a study of blood T cell repertoires in COVID-19 (dated by TCRdb to 2019 to 2021). Regarding the complete study: Samples covering the acute and convalescent phases of COVID-19 were provided by collaborators in the United States, Italy and Spain. The repertoires were released in a freely available public database meant as a resource for research on the immune response to SARS-CoV-2. The material from the prospective study consisted of cDNA or gDNA derived from T cells, B-cell-depleted T cells, or PBMCs. Where HLA class I and class II types were available, the types were taken from metadata supplied by the sample provider, not from assay-based typing. The samples were drawn from two sources: the first 160 participants of the ongoing ImmuneRACE study, and some 1,300 subjects contributed by 6 global collaborators. Subjects who had been exposed to COVID-19, were actively infected with it, or had recovered from it provided the deeply sampled blood TCRbeta repertoires that made up the dataset. The sample metadata nearly always contained a de-identified subject ID, COVID-19 status, age in years and sex.

The collaborating institutions used their own protocols to collect whole blood in K2EDTA tubes. For TCRbeta analysis, collaborators shipped samples as frozen whole blood, isolated PBMCs, or DNA extracted from either of those sample types. The immunoSEQ Assay, a bias-controlled multiplex PCR, was used to amplify TCRbeta CDR3 regions from genomic DNA. The study's processing was this. The number of nucleated cells in each sample was estimated from the amplification of reference gene primers within the assay. To quantify the absolute abundance of each unique TCRbeta CDR3 rearrangement, sequence reads were collapsed and filtered. For each sample, productive Simpson clonality was calculated by taking the square root of Simpson's diversity index across productive rearrangements. Sourced from immuneACCESS, this table was stored by TCRdb with only in-frame sequences that have V and J called. A share of the clones is absent; for the studies checked, an unresolved V gene accounts for under half, and the remainder has no known explanation. V and J calls and clone size come straight from that table; D and trimming were deduced from the DNA. Across this sample there are tens of thousands of clones, with about 86% seen only once. The top ten constitute 4.5% to 5% of the sample.

Beyond this particular receptor, the publication reports: The quantity of clinical and demographic metadata differed by source and by participant and was supplied without curation.

Concerning this clone: No antigen is known for it. Nothing much larger sits one base from this clone, and base qualities are not available.

The clonotype was recovered from a woman between 65 and 79 years old with active COVID-19. Sample: peripheral blood.

The DNA sequence is as follows: TGTGCCAGTGCGACAGGGGACGAGCAGTACTTC. Translated, this gives CASATGDEQYF. The chain is encoded by TRBV19 joined to TRBJ2-7, with 8 central nucleotides matching TRBD1. After removal of 8 bases from V and 5 bases from J, the junction retains 2 bases not matched to a gene. As encoded in the germline V gene (reference sequence), CDR1 is LNHDA while CDR2 is SQIVND. CDR3 length: 11 amino acids, cysteine to phenylalanine. Solely the CDR3 DNA is kept, with 33 bases framed from the first base.